These 23 T cell receptor beta chains came from one sample sequenced in a study of identical twins listed by TCRdb under 2016. The library was obtained by 5' RACE. The sequencer was an Illumina HiSeq 2000. The public reads were quality trimmed at Q25 with fastp and then assembled into clones with MiXCR by TCRdb, keeping productive beta chains. Entries are consolidated by CDR3 protein sequence, retaining the most common genes and DNA. The sample records fewer than 250,000 distinct CDR3 sequences, approximately 7.9% of which are singletons. Less than 6.5% of the sample goes to the ten largest clones. In addition, the sample was reused for a study of yellow fever vaccine responses in identical twins.

Sequencing input: CD8+ T cells sorted from blood. These receptor sequences come from a woman between 18 and 29 years old in good health.

This clonotype was counted ten times or more. The V and J genes are TRBV12-5 and TRBJ2-3, with D perhaps TRBD2 (5 bases). CDR1 and CDR2 (germline): LGHNT, FRNRAP. V lost 0 bases to trimming and J lost 1 base, with 23 bases between them. There are 20 residues in the CDR3. The CDR3 region has the DNA TGTGCTAGTGGTTTGGTGTTCTGCGGGCAGCCAAGAAGGGGCACAGATACGCAGTATTTT. Its translation is CASGLVFCGQPRRGTDTQYF.

The chain is built from TRBV2 and TRBJ2-7, with 7 bases aligning to TRBD1. This CDR3 is 16 amino acids long. J gave up 4 bases and V 6 bases, and 15 bases lay outside the gene matches. CDR1 and CDR2 from the germline V gene are SNHLY and FYNNEI. The CDR3 loop is CASRLTRDRVEYEQYV. The CDR3 bases are TGTGCCAGCAGACTCACTCGAGACAGGGTGGAGTACGAGCAGTACGTC.

This clonotype has more than one count but fewer than ten. The genes are TRBV11-2 and TRBJ2-5; D is perhaps TRBD1 (5 bases). The CDR3 runs 13 residues. Per germline, CDR1 SGHAT and CDR2 FQNNGV. Trimming shortened V by 8 bases and J by 6 bases, and 16 bases separated the two germline ends. CDR3 nucleotides: TGTGCCAGCGAAGGGGCGGAGACACAGACCCAGTACTTC. This translates into CASEGAETQTQYF.

There are a few counts of this clonotype. This chain uses TRBV6-5 with TRBJ2-7; perhaps TRBD1 as D (6 bases). V gave up 0 bases and J gave up 9 bases, with 15 bases separating them. The CDR3 covers 14 residues. Germline V gene data show CDR1 as MNHEY and CDR2 as SVGAGI. CDR3 in amino acids: CASSYSRTDLLQYV. The DNA for the CDR3 is TGTGCCAGCAGTTACTCGAGGACAGACCTTCTGCAGTACGTC.

Here the CDR3 DNA reads TGTGCCAGCAGCCAGTACAGGGGGTCGGGCGAGCAGTACGTC. It is translated as CASSQYRGSGEQYV. The chain has TRBV7-8 and TRBJ2-7; 8 bases agree with TRBD1. V lost 5 bases to trimming and J lost 6 bases; unmatched junction nucleotides: 9. Germline lookup yields CDR1 SGHVS and CDR2 FQNEAQ. The CDR3 has 14 residues.

This clonotype was seen at least ten times. The rearrangement uses TRBV12-3 or TRBV12-4 and TRBJ2-5, with 7 bases identical to TRBD1. V was pared by 3 bases and J by 3 bases, with 1 base of the junction left unmatched. This CDR3 has 13 amino acids. In nucleotides, the CDR3 is TGTGCCAGCAGTTTCGGGACAGAAGAGACCCAGTACTTC. Residues: CASSFGTEETQYF.

This clonotype came up a few times. The rearrangement joins TRBV10-2 to TRBJ2-3; D is possibly TRBD1 (5 bases). The CDR3 runs 14 residues. Trimming removed 2 bases from V and 1 base from J, with 7 bases in between. The germline V gene has CDR1 WSHSY and CDR2 SAAADI. The CDR3: CASSEDSRTDTQYF. The CDR3 DNA follows: TGCGCCAGCAGTGAGGACAGCCGCACAGATACGCAGTATTTT.

This clonotype has only a few counts. The chain couples TRBV2 to TRBJ1-3; TRBD1 is a possible D gene (5 bases). The germline gives CDR1 SNHLY, CDR2 FYNNEI. V gave up 7 bases and J gave up 0 bases, with 19 bases separating them. The CDR3 is made up of 17 amino acids. The CDR3 nucleotides are TGTGCCAGCAACGGACCAAGGGGAGAGGTCTCTGGAAACACCATATATTTT. Translation gives CASNGPRGEVSGNTIYF.

This clonotype turned up a few times. The chain combines TRBV7-8 with TRBJ2-6, with D uncertain. This CDR3 region has 13 residues. CDR1 and CDR2 from the germline V gene are SGHVS and FQNEAQ. Trimming shortened V by 1 base and J by 4 bases, and 2 bases separated the two germline ends. CDR3 DNA sequence: TGTGCCAGCAGCTTAGTCGGGGCCAACGTCCTGACTTTC. It specifies CASSLVGANVLTF.

This clonotype was seen ten or more times. The gene calls are TRBV12-3 or TRBV12-4 and TRBJ1-1, with D possibly being TRBD1 (5 bases). This CDR3 comprises 16 residues. Trimming left V 2 bases short and J 0 bases short, with 13 bases between. The chain's CDR3 is CASSLPQAGMNTEAFF. The CDR3 DNA is TGTGCCAGCAGTTTACCACAGGCCGGCATGAACACTGAAGCTTTCTTT.

This clonotype has more than one count but fewer than ten. The J gene is TRBJ2-3, the V gene TRBV20-1; 10 nucleotides align to TRBD2. Germline CDR1 is DFQATT and CDR2 is SNEGSKA (reference sequence). V was clipped by 0 bases and J by 0 bases; unmatched bases: 6. The CDR3 sequence is 17 residues long. The CDR3 DNA sequence: TGCAGTGCTAGAGACCTAGCGGGGGCGACTAGCACAGATACGCAGTATTTT. It encodes CSARDLAGATSTDTQYF.

The gene calls are TRBV19 and TRBJ2-3; 7 bases match TRBD1. Germline loops: CDR1 LNHDA, CDR2 SQIVND (reference sequence). Trimming took 7 bases from V and 2 from J; bases not matched to a gene: 9. The CDR3 is 15 residues long. CDR3 sequence (DNA): TGTGCCAGTATTACAGGGGTCGGGGCCACAGATACGCAGTATTTT. This gives the protein CASITGVGATDTQYF.

This clonotype has only a few counts. The chain employs TRBV4-1 and TRBJ2-2; D might be TRBD2 (6 bases). Germline V gene data show CDR1 as MGHRA and CDR2 as YSYEKL. CDR3 length equals 15 residues. Trimming removed 1 base at V and 4 bases at J, with 10 bases between. The CDR3 loop reads CASSQGGVSTGELFF. CDR3 sequence (DNA): TGCGCCAGCAGCCAAGGGGGGGTAAGCACCGGGGAGCTGTTTTTT.

This rearrangement joins TRBV6-2 or TRBV6-3 to TRBJ2-3, with 9 positions matching TRBD2. This CDR3 region has 15 residues. Germline assignment: CDR1 MNHEY and CDR2 SVGEGT. V shed 9 bases and J 2 bases; nucleotides not matched to a gene: 9. Here the CDR3 DNA reads TGTGCCAGTAACTTGGCGGGGGGGCCCACAGATACGCAGTATTTT. Protein: CASNLAGGPTDTQYF.

The V and J genes are TRBV6-2 or TRBV6-3 and TRBJ1-6; D is perhaps TRBD1 (5 bases). Looked up from germline, CDR1 is MNHEY and CDR2 is SVGEGT. The germline V and J ends were trimmed by 0 bases and 6 bases, with 18 bases remaining between them. There are 18 residues in the CDR3. The CDR3 coding sequence is TGTGCCAGCAGTTACTCGAAGCAGGGCCCCGACGCTAATTCACCCCTCCACTTT. This sequence encodes CASSYSKQGPDANSPLHF.

This clonotype was seen more than once but under ten times. J is TRBJ2-3 and V is TRBV20-1, with 9 bases lining up with TRBD1. The J segment lost 6 bases and the V segment lost 5 bases, leaving 12 bases of the junction unmatched. Germline values: CDR1 DFQATT, CDR2 SNEGSKA (reference sequence). CDR3 length equals 15 residues. The CDR3 DNA is TGCAGTGCTGCAGCCGGGACAGGGAGTATTGATACGCAGTATTTT. Encoded protein: CSAAAGTGSIDTQYF.

This clonotype was recorded a few times. The chain links TRBV28 to TRBJ1-6; 8 nucleotides line up with TRBD1. CDR3 length: 15 amino acids. With 2 bases clipped from V and 7 bases from J, the junction kept 4 bases outside the gene matches. CDR1 MDHEN and CDR2 SYDVKM come from the germline V gene. This CDR3 reads CASSLNRGKNSPLHF. The CDR3 region has the DNA TGTGCCAGCAGTTTAAACAGGGGGAAGAATTCACCCCTCCACTTT.

In this sample, this clonotype turned up many times. J is TRBJ1-6 and V is TRBV27; 8 bases align to TRBD1. The CDR3 has 19 residues. Germline values: CDR1 MNHEY, CDR2 SMNVEV (reference sequence). The V segment lost 6 bases and the J segment 9 bases; nucleotides outside the gene matches: 22. The chain's CDR3 is CASSPHHGGQGYHPSPLHF. The CDR3 coding sequence is TGTGCCAGCAGCCCCCACCACGGCGGACAGGGTTATCACCCTTCACCCCTCCACTTT.

This clonotype showed up just a few times. The chain has TRBV11-2 and TRBJ2-7; the match to TRBD2 covers 14 bases. In germline, CDR1 is SGHAT, CDR2 FQNNGV. With 6 bases clipped from V and 6 bases from J, the junction kept 13 bases outside the gene matches. The CDR3 totals 17 residues. Here the CDR3 reads CASRGLAGGPTLIEQYF. The CDR3 region has the DNA TGTGCCAGCAGAGGACTAGCGGGAGGACCGACTCTGATCGAGCAGTACTTC.

The sample holds a few counts of this clonotype. This chain links TRBV20-1 with TRBJ2-7; a weak D match, TRBD2 (5 bases). V shed 6 bases and J shed 7 bases, with 19 bases lying between them. Per germline, CDR1 DFQATT and CDR2 SNEGSKA (reference sequence). This CDR3 region has 13 residues. The CDR3 loop reads CSADATTLGEQYF. The DNA of the CDR3 is TGCAGTGCCGATGCGACTACCTTAGGAGAGCAGTACTTC.

The chain employs TRBV13 and TRBJ2-7, with D possibly TRBD2 on 5 matching bases. CDR3 length: 14 amino acids. The V end was cut by 5 bases, the J end by 6 bases, with 17 bases between. CDR1 PRHDT and CDR2 FYEKMQ come from the germline V gene (reference sequence). CDR3 nucleotides: TGTGCCAGCAGCCCCGAAGGGAGCGGATTCGAGCAGTACGTC. Amino acid sequence: CASSPEGSGFEQYV.

This clonotype has a count of ten or more. The chain couples TRBV12-3 or TRBV12-4 to TRBJ2-1; the D is unclear. V lost 3 bases and J lost 4, with 7 bases in between. This CDR3 spans 13 amino acids. Here the CDR3 reads CASSFEAYNEQFF. The CDR3 nucleotides are TGTGCCAGCAGTTTCGAAGCGTACAATGAGCAGTTCTTC.

In its sample, this clonotype was seen a few times. The chain couples TRBV7-3 to TRBJ2-2; possible D gene TRBD1, 5 bases. In germline, CDR1 is SGHTA, CDR2 FQGTGA. This CDR3 contains 18 residues. V lost 1 base and J 0 bases, leaving 15 bases between the germline ends. The CDR3 DNA sequence: TGTGCCAGCAGCTTAAGGGGCGCCCCGCTTCCGAACACCGGGGAGCTGTTTTTT. It yields the protein CASSLRGAPLPNTGELFF. Filled out from reference TRBV7-3 and TRBJ2-2, the complete variable domain reads GAGVSQTPSNKVTEKGKYVELRCDPISGHTALYWYRQSLGQGPEFLIYFQGTGAADDSGLPNDRFFAVRPEGSVSTLKIQRTERGDSAVYLCASSLRGAPLPNTGELFFGEGSRLTVL.